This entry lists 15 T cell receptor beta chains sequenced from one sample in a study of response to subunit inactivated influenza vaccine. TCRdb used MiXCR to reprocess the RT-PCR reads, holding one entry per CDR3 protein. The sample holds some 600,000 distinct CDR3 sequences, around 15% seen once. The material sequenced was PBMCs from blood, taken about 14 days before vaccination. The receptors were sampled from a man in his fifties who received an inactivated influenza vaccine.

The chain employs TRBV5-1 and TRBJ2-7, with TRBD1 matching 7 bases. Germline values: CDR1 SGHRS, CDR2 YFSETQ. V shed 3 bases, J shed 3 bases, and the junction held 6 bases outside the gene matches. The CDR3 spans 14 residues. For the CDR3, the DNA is TGCGCCAGCAGCTGGGGACAGTCTCTCTACGAGCAGTACTTC. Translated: CASSWGQSLYEQYF.

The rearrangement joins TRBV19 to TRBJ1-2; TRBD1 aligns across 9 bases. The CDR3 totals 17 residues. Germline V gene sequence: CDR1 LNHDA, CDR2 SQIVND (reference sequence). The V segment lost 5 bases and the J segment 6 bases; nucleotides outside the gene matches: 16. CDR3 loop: CASSPRTGASGDDGYTF. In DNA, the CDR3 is TGTGCCAGTAGTCCGCGGACAGGGGCGAGCGGCGATGATGGCTACACCTTC.

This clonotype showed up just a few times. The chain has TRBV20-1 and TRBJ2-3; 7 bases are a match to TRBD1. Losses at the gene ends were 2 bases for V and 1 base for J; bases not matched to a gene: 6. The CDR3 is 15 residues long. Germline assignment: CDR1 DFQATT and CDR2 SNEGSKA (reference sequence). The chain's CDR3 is CSARRPGTGTDTQYF. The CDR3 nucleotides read TGCAGTGCTAGACGTCCCGGGACAGGCACAGATACGCAGTATTTT.

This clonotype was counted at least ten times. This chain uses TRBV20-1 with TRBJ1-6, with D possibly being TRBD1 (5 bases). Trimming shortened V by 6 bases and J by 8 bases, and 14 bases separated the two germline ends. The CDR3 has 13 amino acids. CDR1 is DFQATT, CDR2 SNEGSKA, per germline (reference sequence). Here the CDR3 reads CSARGRGDSPLHF. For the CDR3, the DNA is TGCAGTGCCCGAGGTAGGGGTGATTCACCCCTCCACTTT.

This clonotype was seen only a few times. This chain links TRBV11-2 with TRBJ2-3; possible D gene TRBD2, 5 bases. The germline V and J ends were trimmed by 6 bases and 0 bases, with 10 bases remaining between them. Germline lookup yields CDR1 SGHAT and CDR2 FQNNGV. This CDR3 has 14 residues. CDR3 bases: TGTGCCAGCAGTCGGAGGATGAGCACAGATACGCAGTATTTT. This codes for CASSRRMSTDTQYF.

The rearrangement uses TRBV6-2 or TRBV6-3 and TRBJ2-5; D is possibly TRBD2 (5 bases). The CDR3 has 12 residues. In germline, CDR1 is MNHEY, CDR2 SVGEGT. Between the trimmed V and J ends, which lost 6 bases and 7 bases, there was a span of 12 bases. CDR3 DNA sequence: TGTGCCAGCAGGTTCACCGCGGGGACCCAGTACTTC. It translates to CASRFTAGTQYF.

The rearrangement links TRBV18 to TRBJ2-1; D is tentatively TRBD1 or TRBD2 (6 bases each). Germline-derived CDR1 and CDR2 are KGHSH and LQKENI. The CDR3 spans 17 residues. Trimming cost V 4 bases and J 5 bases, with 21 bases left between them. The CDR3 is CASSLFPPGAQNNEQFF. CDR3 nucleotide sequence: TGTGCCAGCTCACTCTTCCCGCCGGGGGCGCAGAACAATGAGCAGTTCTTC.

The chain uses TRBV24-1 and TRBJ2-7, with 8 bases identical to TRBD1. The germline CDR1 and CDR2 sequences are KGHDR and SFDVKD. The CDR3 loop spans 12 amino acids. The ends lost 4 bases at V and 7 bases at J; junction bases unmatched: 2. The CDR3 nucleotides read TGTGCCACCAGTGACACAGGGGGTGAGCAGTACTTC. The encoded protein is CATSDTGGEQYF.

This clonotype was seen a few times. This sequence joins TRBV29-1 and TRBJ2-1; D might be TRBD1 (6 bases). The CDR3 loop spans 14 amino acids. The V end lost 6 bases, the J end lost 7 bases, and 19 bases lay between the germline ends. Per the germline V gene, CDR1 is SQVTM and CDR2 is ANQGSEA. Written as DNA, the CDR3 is TGCAGCGTGCACCTACAACGGACAGTGAATGAGCAGTTCTTC. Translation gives CSVHLQRTVNEQFF.

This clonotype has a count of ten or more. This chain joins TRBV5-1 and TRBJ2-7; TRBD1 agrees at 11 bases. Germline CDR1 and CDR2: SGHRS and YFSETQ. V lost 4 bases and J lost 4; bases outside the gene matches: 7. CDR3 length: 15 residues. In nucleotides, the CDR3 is TGCGCCAGCAGCATAACCGGGACAGGGGGATACGAGCAGTACTTC. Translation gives CASSITGTGGYEQYF.

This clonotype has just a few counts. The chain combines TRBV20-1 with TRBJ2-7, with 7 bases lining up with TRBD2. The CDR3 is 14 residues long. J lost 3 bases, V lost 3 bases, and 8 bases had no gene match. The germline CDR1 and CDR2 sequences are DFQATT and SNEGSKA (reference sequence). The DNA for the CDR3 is TGCAGTGCTAGTAGCCAGCGGGGCTACTACGAGCAGTACTTC. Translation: CSASSQRGYYEQYF.

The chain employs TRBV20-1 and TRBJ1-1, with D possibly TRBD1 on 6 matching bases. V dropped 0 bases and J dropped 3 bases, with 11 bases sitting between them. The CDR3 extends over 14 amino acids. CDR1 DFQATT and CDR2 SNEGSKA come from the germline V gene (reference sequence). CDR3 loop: CSARDLGQHTEAFF. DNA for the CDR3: TGCAGTGCTAGAGATCTGGGACAACACACTGAAGCTTTCTTT.

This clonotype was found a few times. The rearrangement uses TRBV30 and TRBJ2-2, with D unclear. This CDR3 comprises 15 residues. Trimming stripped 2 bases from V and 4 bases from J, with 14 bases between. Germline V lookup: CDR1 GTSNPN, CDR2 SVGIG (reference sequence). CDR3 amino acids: CAWSPVLGSTGELFF. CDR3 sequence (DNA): TGTGCCTGGAGTCCCGTCCTAGGATCCACCGGGGAGCTGTTTTTT.

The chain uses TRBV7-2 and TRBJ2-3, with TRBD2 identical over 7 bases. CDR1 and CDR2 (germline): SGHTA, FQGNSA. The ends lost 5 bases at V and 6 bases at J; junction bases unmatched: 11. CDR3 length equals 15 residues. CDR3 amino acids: CASSLSSGEWDTQYF. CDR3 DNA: TGTGCCAGCAGCCTCTCGAGCGGGGAGTGGGATACGCAGTATTTT.

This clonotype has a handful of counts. The CDR3 DNA reads TGCGCCAGCACCCCCTCGACTAGCTGGGACACCGGGGAGCTGTTTTTT. It is translated as CASTPSTSWDTGELFF. The chain uses TRBV5-1 and TRBJ2-2, with 7 nucleotides matching TRBD2. V gave up 6 bases and J gave up 3 bases; unmatched junction bases: 11. From germline, CDR1 is SGHRS and CDR2 YFSETQ. CDR3 size: 16 residues. The full variable domain, rest sourced from reference TRBV5-1 and TRBJ2-2, is KAGVTQTPRYLIKTRGQQVTLSCSPISGHRSVSWYQQTPGQGLQFLFEYFSETQRNKGNFPGRFSGRQFSNSRSEMNVSTLELGDSALYLCASTPSTSWDTGELFFGEGSRLTVL.